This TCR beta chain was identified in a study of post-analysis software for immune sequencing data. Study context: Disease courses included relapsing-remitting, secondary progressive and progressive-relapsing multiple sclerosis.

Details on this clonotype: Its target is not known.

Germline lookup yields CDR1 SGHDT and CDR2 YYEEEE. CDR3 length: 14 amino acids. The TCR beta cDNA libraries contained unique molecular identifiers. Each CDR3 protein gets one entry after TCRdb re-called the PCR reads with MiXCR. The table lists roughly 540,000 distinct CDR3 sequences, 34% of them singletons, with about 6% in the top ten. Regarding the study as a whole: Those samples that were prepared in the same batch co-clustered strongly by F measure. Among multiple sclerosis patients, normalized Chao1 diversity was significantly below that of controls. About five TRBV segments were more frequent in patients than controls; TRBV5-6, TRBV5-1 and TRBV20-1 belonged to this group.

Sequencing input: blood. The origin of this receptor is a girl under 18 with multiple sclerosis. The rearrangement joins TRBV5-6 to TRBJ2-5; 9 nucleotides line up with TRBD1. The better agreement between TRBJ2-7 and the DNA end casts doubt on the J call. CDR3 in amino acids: CASSRTDRGYEQYF. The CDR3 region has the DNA TGTGCCAGCAGCCGAACGGACAGGGGCTACGAGCAGTACTTC.